This T cell receptor (beta chain) stems from a study of T cell responses to AZD1222 COVID-19 vaccine listed by TCRdb under 2021. Turning to the overall study: AZD1222 recipients with second doses at about 4 weeks or about 12 weeks were pooled, because spike-specific TCR depth and breadth did not differ between schedules. TCR sequencing covered some 240 trial participants: some 210 given two doses of AZD1222 and about 26 given two doses of MenACWY control vaccine. Enrollment into the trials was organized by age into subgroups of 18-55, 56-69 and 70-plus years, and those subgroups contained about 160, 30 and 59 TCR-sequenced participants, respectively. The research as a whole found: Conclusions about previously exposed vaccinees were limited because only a handful of AZD1222 recipients were SARS-CoV-2 seropositive at baseline. Participants were mostly white British, with more females than males. The authors suggested clonal diversity may have been underestimated. Because no day 14 peak-response samples were available, repertoires were characterized only after the peak T cell response. CD4 TCRs associated with the vaccine covered the entire spike protein, and the dominant responses were in regions 160-218 and 743-854. Nearly half of unique spike-specific TCRs reportedly recognized epitopes outside regions mutated in the B.1.351 and B.1.1.7 variants. After two AZD1222 doses, spike-specific TCR breadth and depth were significantly higher than at day 0 and than in MenACWY recipients. The 56-69-year group was small, and its depth increase did not reach significance, likely because of low power.

The sample's time point label, in plain terms: baseline before first vaccination. Samples from vaccinated people were obtained from the UK trials COV001 and COV002, which included a single-blind randomized controlled phase 2/3 trial of AZD1222 (ChAdOx1 nCoV-19) in healthy adults. For TCRbeta chain sequencing, PBMC samples were collected from trial participants at day 0 and at day 28 after the second dose. The CDR3 regions of human TCRbeta chains were analyzed by immunosequencing. As for the original processing: TCRs in the repertoires were matched against a reference library of SARS-CoV-2-specific TCRs that had been generated with the MIRA antigen-specificity platform. Breadth was defined as the fraction of unique TCRs that were SARS-CoV-2-associated, and depth was defined as the fraction of total T cells that were SARS-CoV-2-associated. Using the MIRA data, every spike-specific TCR was mapped to the spike region that the TCR reacted to and assigned to either a CD4 or a CD8 class. Log10-transformed breadth and depth values were compared by one-way ANOVA with Sidak's multiple comparisons tests. TCRdb took over this immuneACCESS table, retaining in-frame rearrangements with V and J assigned. Such tables are incomplete; in checked studies, under half of the missing clones stem from an unresolved V gene, and the remainder is unexplained. V and J calls and clone size follow that table, whereas D and trimming were derived from the DNA. In all, the sample holds some 150,000 clones, and 90% of those were seen once. The ten largest clones represent 1.5% to 2% of the sample.

V is reduced by 4 bases and J by 6 bases, leaving a spacing of 12 bases between them. CDR1 and CDR2 (MNHEY, SMNVEV) derive from the germline V gene (reference sequence). From its cysteine to its phenylalanine, the CDR3 spans 14 amino acids. The entry retains the CDR3 DNA only, 42 bases that are in frame from base 1. About this clone: Its antigen specificity is not known. Qualities for individual bases were not recorded, and no much larger clone is one base off.

The sample consisted of peripheral blood, taken on day 0 of AZD1222 vaccination. The chain couples TRBV27 to TRBJ2-2, with the D segment identity uncertain. This receptor was obtained from an adult in good health. CDR3 reads: CASSSNTNPGELFF. The nucleotide sequence reads TGTGCCAGCAGTTCCAATACCAACCCCGGGGAGCTGTTTTTT.